This T cell receptor (beta chain) was profiled in a study of blood T cell repertoires in COVID-19. Background on the study: From the United States, Italy and Spain came samples of acute and convalescent COVID-19. Nucleic acid was either cDNA or gDNA, and it came from T cells, B-cell-depleted T cells, or PBMCs.

Followed over time, Seattle patients had been enrolled while infection was active. In the source study's methods: Using reference gene primer amplification, nucleated cell counts were estimated. TCRdb's table, derived via immunoSEQ multiplex PCR, lists solely in-frame clones and lacks some. V and J calls and clone size are copied from that table; D and trimming were computed from the DNA. The table lists roughly 330,000 clones, 87% of them singletons. V was clipped by 1 base and J by 5 bases; unmatched bases: 2. CDR3 length equals 14 residues. Germline V gives CDR1 SGHTA, CDR2 FQGNSA. The rearrangement uses TRBV7-2 and TRBJ1-2, with TRBD1 matching 9 bases. Sequenced material: peripheral blood. The TCR originated in a man aged 30 to 39 with COVID-19, enrolled during active disease. The CDR3 nucleotides read TGTGCCAGCAGCTTAGATGGGACAGGGTATGGCTACACCTTC. It is translated as CASSLDGTGYGYTF.